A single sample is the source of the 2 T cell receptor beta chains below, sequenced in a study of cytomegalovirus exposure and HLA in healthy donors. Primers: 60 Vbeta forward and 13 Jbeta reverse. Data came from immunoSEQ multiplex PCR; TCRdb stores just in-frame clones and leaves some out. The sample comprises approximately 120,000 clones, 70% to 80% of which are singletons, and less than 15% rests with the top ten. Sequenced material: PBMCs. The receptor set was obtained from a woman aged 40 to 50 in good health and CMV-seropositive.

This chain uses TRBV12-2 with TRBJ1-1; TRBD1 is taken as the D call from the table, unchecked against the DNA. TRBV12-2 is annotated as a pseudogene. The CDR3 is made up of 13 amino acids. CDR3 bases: TGTGCAAGTCGCTTGCGGACAGGGGGTGAAGCTTTCTTT. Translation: CASRLRTGGEAFF.

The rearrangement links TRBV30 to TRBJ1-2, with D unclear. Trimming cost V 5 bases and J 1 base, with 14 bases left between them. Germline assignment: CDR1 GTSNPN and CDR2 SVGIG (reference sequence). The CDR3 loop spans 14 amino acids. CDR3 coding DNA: TGTGCCTGGGCGTCCTCGCAGGTTAACTATGGCTACACCTTC. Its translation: CAWASSQVNYGYTF. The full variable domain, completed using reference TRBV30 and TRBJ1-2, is SQTIHQWPATLVQPVGSPLSLECTVEGTSNPNLYWYRQAAGRGLQLLFYSVGIGQISSEVPQNLSASRPQDRQFILSSKKLLLSDSGFYLCAWASSQVNYGYTFGSGTRLTVV.